This record covers a single T cell receptor beta chain. Germline V gene data show CDR1 as MDHEN and CDR2 as SYDVKM. The CDR3 has 13 amino acids. V lost 7 bases and J 10 bases, leaving 14 bases between the germline ends. Time point given: pre-sensitization, week 0. Treatment defined: therapeutic diphenylcyclopropenone sensitization with weekly scalp DPC. Alopecia patients deemed DPC-suitable, aged 18 to 70, excluding pregnancy. This entry belongs to a study of human T cells and chemical hapten exposure. TCRdb re-derived calls from the RACE reads in MiXCR, one entry per CDR3 protein. The table includes approximately 52,000 distinct CDR3 sequences, 9.4% detected once.

Sequenced material: whole blood, taken in connection with sensitization to the hapten diphenylcyclopropenone (DPC). The sequence was collected from a woman aged 40 to 50 with alopecia areata. Some clones in this sample may be carry-over from other donors' samples. The chain combines TRBV28 with TRBJ1-6; D remains unclear. The CDR3 DNA reads TGTGCCAGCACTCAAACGGGGAGCTCACCCCTCCACTTT. Its protein product is CASTQTGSSPLHF.